This TCR beta chain was profiled in a study of patients and donors after allogeneic stem cell transplantation. One entry per CDR3 protein results from TCRdb running MiXCR on the RT-PCR reads. The sample contains 800,000 to 1,000,000 distinct CDR3 sequences, under 20% of which appear only once. This sequence originates from a human donor who was either an allogeneic HSCT recipient or a stem cell or donor lymphocyte infusion donor (not recorded which). It is not recorded whose cells these are; they may come from a transplant donor. The sample consisted of blood, either unsorted or a sorted T cell fraction (not recorded which).

The CDR3 loop reads CASNTRGEGKTQYF. CDR3 nucleotide sequence: TGTGCCAGCAACACCAGGGGTGAGGGGAAGACCCAGTACTTC. This chain uses TRBV6-1 with TRBJ2-5; tentative D call: TRBD1 (6 bases). Trimming cost V 7 bases and J 6 bases, with 18 bases left between them. Germline loops: CDR1 MNHNS, CDR2 SASEGT. This CDR3 has 14 amino acids.